The clone carrying this T cell receptor (beta chain) has more than one count but fewer than ten. MiXCR was run by TCRdb on the 5' RACE reads, yielding one entry per CDR3 protein. The sample lists fewer than 15,000 distinct CDR3 sequences, around 11% occurring once. The data derive from a study of T-cell memory formation after mild COVID-19. This CDR3 is 16 amino acids long. With V trimmed by 4 bases and J by 0 bases, 4 bases remained unmatched. Germline CDR1 and CDR2: SGHRS and YFSETQ. This TCR derives from an adult woman who had mild COVID-19 (a few samples of this study predate the infection). Cell type and time point are not known. The chain carries TRBV5-1 and TRBJ2-1; 10 bases are a match to TRBD2. The sequenced material came from PBMCs or a T cell subset sorted from them (not recorded which). The CDR3: CASSPGLAVSYNEQFF. The CDR3 DNA reads as TGCGCCAGCAGCCCCGGACTAGCGGTCTCCTACAATGAGCAGTTCTTC.